The present TCR beta chain was sequenced within a study of cytomegalovirus exposure and HLA in healthy donors. Trimming took 2 bases from V and 6 from J; bases not matched to a gene: 7. CDR1 and CDR2 (germline): SGHTA, FQGNSA. The CDR3 spans 15 residues. PCR employed 60 Vbeta and 13 Jbeta primers. TCRdb keeps only in-frame clones here, not all; method: immunoSEQ multiplex PCR. The sample comprises a few hundred thousand clones, approximately 83% of which are singletons, and 10% to 13% rests with the top ten. The TCR sequence derives from a woman in her 50s in good health and CMV-seropositive. The sample taken for sequencing was PBMCs. This rearrangement joins TRBV7-2 to TRBJ2-3; 8 bases align to TRBD2. CDR3 bases: TGTGCCAGCAGCTTACCCCGGGGGGGCCCGGATACGCAGTATTTT. Translating gives CASSLPRGGPDTQYF.